These T cell receptor beta chains were read from a single sample in a study of breast tumors, draining lymph nodes, adjacent tissues. Each CDR3 protein gets one entry after TCRdb re-called the multiplex PCR reads with MiXCR. The data contain tens of thousands of distinct CDR3 sequences, around 28% of them singletons. Sequencing was done on a sample of axillary lymph node tissue. These receptors were taken from a female donor with breast cancer. Some clones in this sample may be carry-over from other donors' samples. CDR3s include the opening cysteine and the closing phenylalanine or tryptophan. Each record gives: D gene, V gene, J gene, clone size, CDR3 protein, CDR3 DNA. D genes are given only for firm matches. Clone size, where shown, is once, few, many, or a class for clones that have expanded.

.	TRBV10-3	TRBJ2-3	many	CAIRNTGGVTDTQYF	TGTGCCATCAGGAATACAGGGGGGGTCACCGATACGCAGTATTTT
.	TRBV4-3	TRBJ1-3	many	CASSQDTARSGNTIYF	TGCGCCAGCAGCCAAGATACGGCGCGCTCTGGAAACACCATATATTTT
.	TRBV6-1	TRBJ1-4	many	CASSAPGVNEKLFF	TGTGCCAGCAGCGCCCCGGGGGTTAATGAAAAACTGTTTTTT
.	TRBV6-5	TRBJ2-5	.	CACSHRSAASQYF	TGTGCCTGCAGTCACCGGTCAGCCGCTAGCCAGTACTTC
.	TRBV5-4	TRBJ1-2	.	CASSLEPAANYGYTF	TGTGCCAGCAGCTTGGAACCTGCTGCAAACTATGGCTACACCTTC
TRBD1	TRBV7-8	TRBJ2-7	many	CASSRTGFEQYF	TGTGCCAGCAGCCGGACAGGGTTCGAGCAGTACTTC
.	TRBV6-5	TRBJ2-3	many	CASSLEGIGDTQYF	TGTGCCAGCAGCCTCGAGGGGATCGGGGATACGCAGTATTTT
.	TRBV28	TRBJ2-7	many	CASSGVDGEQYF	TGTGCCAGCAGCGGAGTGGACGGCGAGCAGTACTTC
TRBD2	TRBV11-3	TRBJ2-2	few	CASSPGLADVGELFF	TGTGCCAGCAGCCCGGGACTAGCGGACGTCGGGGAGCTGTTTTTT
TRBD1	TRBV29-1	TRBJ2-7	many	CSVGTGGLFEQYF	TGCAGCGTGGGGACAGGGGGCCTTTTCGAGCAGTACTTC
TRBD2	TRBV5-6	TRBJ2-7	.	CASLSPGLAYEQYF	TGTGCCAGCCTCTCTCCGGGACTAGCATACGAGCAGTACTTC
.	TRBV4-3	TRBJ2-3	.	CASSQDVRATDTQYF	TGCGCCAGCAGCCAAGATGTGCGGGCGACAGATACGCAGTATTTT
TRBD2	TRBV9	TRBJ2-4	.	CASSAGLAKNIQSF	TGTGCCAGCAGCGCGGGACTAGCCAAAAACATTCAGTCCTTC
.	TRBV5-1	TRBJ2-2	many	CASSVAGSTGELFF	TGCGCCAGCAGCGTCGCTGGGAGTACCGGGGAGCTGTTTTTT
.	TRBV4-2	TRBJ2-4	.	CASSQVSGEGKNIQYF	TGTGCCAGCAGCCAAGTCTCGGGAGAGGGCAAAAACATTCAGTACTTC
TRBD2	TRBV20-1	TRBJ2-2	.	CSARLRLAKTTGELFF	TGCAGTGCTAGACTCAGACTAGCTAAGACCACCGGGGAGCTGTTTTTT
TRBD1	TRBV6-1	TRBJ2-5	many	CASSGLQGGTQYF	TGTGCCAGCAGTGGTTTACAGGGGGGGACCCAGTACTTC
.	TRBV5-6	TRBJ2-1	few	CASSFWRGANEQFF	TGTGCCAGCAGCTTCTGGAGGGGGGCCAATGAGCAGTTCTTC
.	TRBV19	TRBJ2-1	.	CASSIDWETGHYNEQFF	TGTGCCAGTAGTATAGATTGGGAGACAGGCCACTACAATGAGCAGTTCTTC
.	TRBV6-2/TRBV6-3	TRBJ2-2	many	CASSGSSTGELFF	TGTGCCAGCAGTGGATCTAGCACCGGGGAGCTGTTTTTT
TRBD2	TRBV9	TRBJ2-2	many	CASSYLGLAGVGTGELFF	TGTGCCAGCAGCTACCTGGGACTAGCGGGAGTAGGCACCGGGGAGCTGTTTTTT
TRBD2	TRBV10-3	TRBJ2-7	many	CAISSGTSGSFYEQYF	TGTGCCATCAGCTCCGGGACTAGCGGGTCTTTCTACGAGCAGTACTTC
.	TRBV11-2	TRBJ2-7	many	CASSTWTGAETYEQYF	TGTGCCAGCAGCACCTGGACCGGGGCGGAGACCTACGAGCAGTACTTC
TRBD1	TRBV11-3	TRBJ1-6	many	CASSLGQGANSPLHF	TGTGCCAGCAGCTTGGGACAGGGGGCAAATTCACCCCTCCACTTT
.	TRBV7-9	TRBJ2-3	many	CASSFAGLRDTQYF	TGTGCCAGCAGCTTCGCGGGGCTCAGGGATACGCAGTATTTT
.	TRBV4-1	TRBJ1-2	.	CASSPRTDAGHSIYGYTF	TGCGCCAGCAGCCCCAGGACAGACGCGGGACACTCAATTTATGGCTACACCTTC
.	TRBV12-3/TRBV12-4	TRBJ2-2	many	CASNQGGATGELFF	TGTGCCAGCAACCAAGGGGGGGCCACCGGGGAGCTGTTTTTT
.	TRBV7-9	TRBJ1-4	many	CASSPDGGSNEKLFF	TGTGCCAGCAGCCCAGACGGGGGTTCTAATGAAAAACTGTTTTTT
TRBD2	TRBV4-3	TRBJ2-3	few	CASSQEGGGADTQYF	TGCGCCAGCAGCCAAGAGGGGGGGGGGGCAGATACGCAGTATTTT
.	TRBV12-3/TRBV12-4	TRBJ2-3	many	CASSLPVGPGDTQYF	TGTGCCAGCAGTTTACCGGTCGGGCCCGGCGATACGCAGTATTTT
.	TRBV7-9	TRBJ2-1	.	CASSLTNSQDNEQFF	TGTGCCAGCAGCTTAACAAACAGCCAAGACAATGAGCAGTTCTTC
.	TRBV20-1	TRBJ2-5	many	CSARESETQYF	TGCAGTGCTAGGGAAAGTGAGACCCAGTACTTC
.	TRBV9	TRBJ2-2	many	CASSVPAIGELFF	TGTGCCAGCAGCGTCCCAGCGATCGGGGAGCTGTTTTTT
TRBD1	TRBV12-3/TRBV12-4	TRBJ1-2	many	CASSGTVAANYGYTF	TGTGCCAGCAGTGGGACAGTTGCGGCTAACTATGGCTACACCTTC
.	TRBV11-3	TRBJ1-6	many	CASKIGTENSPLHF	TGTGCCAGCAAAATTGGTACGGAGAATTCACCCCTCCACTTT
TRBD1	TRBV5-1	TRBJ2-7	.	CASSNTGTAYEQYF	TGCGCCAGCAGCAACACCGGGACAGCCTACGAGCAGTACTTC
.	TRBV6-2/TRBV6-3	TRBJ1-6	many	CASSDDGYNSPLHF	TGTGCCAGCAGTGACGACGGTTACAATTCACCCCTCCACTTT
TRBD1	TRBV6-5	TRBJ1-2	many	CASSSPTGKLGYTF	TGTGCCAGCAGCTCACCGACAGGGAAGCTTGGCTACACCTTC
.	TRBV4-2	TRBJ2-3	many	CASSQAAAGGVTDTQYF	TGTGCCAGCAGCCAAGCAGCAGCGGGTGGCGTCACAGATACGCAGTATTTT
.	TRBV12-3/TRBV12-4	TRBJ2-3	.	CASSRGLGGTDTQYF	TGTGCCAGCAGCCGGGGCCTGGGGGGCACAGATACGCAGTATTTT
TRBD1	TRBV5-1	TRBJ2-1	many	CASSLARTGGYNEQFF	TGCGCCAGCAGCTTGGCAAGGACAGGGGGTTACAATGAGCAGTTCTTC
.	TRBV5-6	TRBJ2-3	many	CASSLEPSSSSDTQYF	TGTGCCAGCAGCTTGGAGCCCTCCTCGTCGTCGGATACGCAGTATTTT
.	TRBV30	TRBJ2-5	many	CAWSGGREETQYF	TGTGCCTGGAGTGGAGGGAGAGAAGAGACCCAGTACTTC
.	TRBV5-1	TRBJ2-7	.	CASSLPASSWYEQYF	TGCGCCAGCAGCTTGCCGGCTAGCAGTTGGTACGAGCAGTACTTC
.	TRBV30	TRBJ2-7	many	CAWSEMGLYEQYF	TGTGCCTGGAGTGAAATGGGGTTGTACGAGCAGTACTTC
.	TRBV20-1	TRBJ1-6	few	CSASGGKGYLGHSPLHF	TGCAGTGCTAGTGGCGGGAAGGGGTATTTGGGCCATTCACCCCTCCACTTT
TRBD2	TRBV4-3	TRBJ2-3	many	CASSPVTVTSGRADTQYF	TGCGCCAGCAGTCCGGTTACAGTGACTAGCGGGAGGGCGGATACGCAGTATTTT
TRBD2	TRBV11-2	TRBJ2-2	.	CASSFAGGSYNELFF	TGTGCCAGCAGCTTTGCGGGAGGTTCCTACAATGAGCTGTTTTTT
TRBD1	TRBV15	TRBJ1-2	many	CATSRELAGGGGDYGYTF	TGTGCCACCAGCAGAGAGTTGGCAGGGGGCGGTGGAGACTATGGCTACACCTTC
TRBD2	TRBV7-8	TRBJ2-7	.	CASSPSSGPYEQYF	TGTGCCAGCAGCCCTTCTAGCGGCCCCTACGAGCAGTACTTC
TRBD2	TRBV7-8	TRBJ2-3	many	CASSLARLAHTDTQYF	TGTGCCAGCAGCTTAGCGCGACTAGCGCACACAGATACGCAGTATTTT
.	TRBV19	TRBJ2-5	.	CASREEGPKETQYF	TGCGCCAGTAGGGAGGAGGGACCAAAAGAGACCCAGTACTTC
TRBD1	TRBV24-1	TRBJ1-2	many	CATRGGANYGYTF	TGTGCCACCAGAGGGGGCGCTAACTATGGCTACACCTTC
TRBD2	TRBV28	TRBJ2-3	many	CASSLRAGGITDTQYF	TGTGCCAGCAGTTTACGAGCGGGAGGTATCACAGATACGCAGTATTTT
TRBD1	TRBV24-1	TRBJ1-2	many	CATSDAGTGGRTGYTF	TGTGCCACCAGTGACGCCGGGACAGGGGGCCGGACTGGCTACACCTTC
.	TRBV12-3/TRBV12-4	TRBJ1-1	many	CASLRRQGQGRFEAFF	TGTGCCAGCCTACGCAGGCAAGGGCAGGGACGTTTTGAAGCTTTCTTT
.	TRBV12-3/TRBV12-4	TRBJ1-3	many	CASSFGSRTPGNTIYF	TGTGCCAGCAGTTTCGGGTCGAGAACACCTGGAAACACCATATATTTT
.	TRBV4-1	TRBJ2-2	many	CASRASALRDGELFF	TGCGCCAGCAGGGCCTCTGCTCTGCGGGACGGGGAGCTGTTTTTT
TRBD2	TRBV15	TRBJ2-1	many	CATSRLAGGNEQFF	TGTGCCACCAGCAGACTAGCGGGAGGCAATGAGCAGTTCTTC